This T cell receptor beta chain was found in a study of T cells in Graves' hyperthyroidism and ophthalmopathy (dated by TCRdb to the late 2010s). Broadly, across the study: Peripheral blood was collected at initial diagnosis, before any treatment. A discovery cohort of about a hundred patients, 43 with Graves' ophthalmopathy and approximately 55 with stable Graves' hyperthyroidism, was used to find distinguishing TCR V-J signatures. Prospective prediction of ophthalmopathy was tested in an independent validation cohort of 18 to 20 hyperthyroidism patients and approximately 17 patients who later progressed to ophthalmopathy. The 90 to 100 discovery patients were randomly divided into training and test sets at a 7:3 ratio. The study also compared thyroid tissue and blood T-cell repertoires from more than five Graves' hyperthyroidism patients. After blood sampling, hyperthyroidism patients were treated with methimazole at a starting dose of 30 mg daily, and ophthalmopathy patients were treated with high-dose intravenous methylprednisolone. The paper describes TCR Vbeta CDR3 sequencing of 120 to 150 peripheral blood samples, made up of roughly 40 ophthalmopathy patients, 70 to 75 hyperthyroidism patients and 17 progressor patients.

Stable Graves' hyperthyroidism was defined as no progression to ophthalmopathy during 18 months of follow-up. The hyperthyroidism patients were between 18 and 65 years old and newly diagnosed, with a disease duration of less than 2 months. The study excluded patients with uncontrolled infections, other autoimmune diseases, pregnancy or lactation. Diagnoses were established on the basis of clinical symptoms, serum thyroxine and TRAb, thyroid ultrasound, and orbital computed tomography. PBMCs were separated from about 10 ml of fresh peripheral blood using Ficoll-Paque density gradient centrifugation. Total RNA was extracted using Trizol reagent, and RNA quality was assessed on an Agilent 2100 Bioanalyzer. Results and caveats for the whole study, not just this receptor: In validation, the model predicted progression to ophthalmopathy a median of roughly 6.1 months before onset, with approximately 68% sensitivity and 72.22% specificity. Sample size was not statistically predetermined, and blinding of investigators to group allocation was not performed. In cross-validation, a model built on a 13 V-J signature told ophthalmopathy apart from stable hyperthyroidism with under 90% sensitivity and roughly 81% specificity, and in testing the same model reached 80%/75%. Blood samples also contained most of the expanded thyroid clonotypes (frequency above 0.001), which suggests that blood repertoires may reflect thyroid immune responses.

Amplification of TCR beta CDR3 regions was carried out from RNA transcripts. A first-round RT-PCR of the TCR CDR3 used the HTBI primer set with the Qiagen OneStep RT-PCR kit. Libraries were constructed in a second round of multiplex PCR, after which size selection and purification were performed. Sequencing of the libraries was done on an Illumina HiSeq2000 using paired-end 100 bp reads. The original pipeline was this. SOAPnuke was used to process the raw data, with reads discarded if the reads contained adapters or uncalled bases, had a mean Phred below 15, or lacked an exact constant-primer or identifier match. High-quality paired reads were merged using COPE v1.2.5, and each unique nucleotide sequence was defined as a clonotype. MiTCR v1.1 was used to align the clonotypes against IMGT TRBV, TRBD and TRBJ reference segments. Only V-J combinations with frequency above 0.0001, covering about 99% of repertoires, were analysed. The TCS score was defined as the ratio of F50 (clonal expansion) to E x V (chaos), calculated using BLOSUM62-based TCRdist between CDR3 peptides within each V-J. Welch's t-statistics and random forest reduced around 510 V-J features to 10 to 15, which were used in a naive Bayes classifier (R e1071). TCRdb redid the processing of the public reads, applying fastp at Q25 and MiXCR, and retained in-frame beta chains. When rows share a CDR3 protein, they turn into one entry using the most common DNA and genes. The authors' filters were not applied to this entry. The sample contains about 700,000 distinct CDR3 sequences, approximately 15% of them found a single time. The biggest ten clones account for roughly 10% of the sample.

The CDR3 contains 13 residues, cysteine and phenylalanine counted. The entry retains the CDR3 DNA only, 39 bases that are in frame from base 1. The germline V gene supplies CDR1 SQVTM and CDR2 ANQGSEA. Between the V and J ends, shortened by 6 bases and 2 bases respectively, the junction contains 11 bases. There are a few counts of this clonotype. The target of this receptor is not known. No base quality information exists; no much larger clone differs at one position. Sequenced material: blood. This chain is built from TRBV29-1 and TRBJ1-5; the D gene is perhaps TRBD1, on 5 matching bases. The receptor was isolated from a woman between 18 and 29 years old with Graves' hyperthyroidism. The CDR3 is CSVQGRGNQPQHF. The DNA sequence is TGCAGCGTCCAGGGTCGAGGCAATCAGCCCCAGCATTTT.